This T cell receptor (beta chain) was documented in a study of T cells of healthy individuals. One entry per CDR3 protein results from TCRdb running MiXCR on the 5' RACE reads. This sample carries about 96,000 distinct CDR3 sequences, approximately 15% of them seen once, and the ten largest clones take around 6.4%. Ten or more counts support this clonotype. With 3 bases removed from V and 0 bases from J, the gap between germline ends came to 5 bases. The CDR3 consists of 13 residues. CDR1 SGHTA and CDR2 FQGTGA come from the germline V gene. The chain is built from TRBV7-3 and TRBJ1-1; no clear D. The origin of this receptor is a human donor in good health. The CDR3 DNA sequence: TGTGCCAGCAGCTTCGACGTGAACACTGAAGCTTTCTTT. This gives the protein CASSFDVNTEAFF.